This entry concerns a single T cell receptor (beta chain). Generated by immunoSEQ multiplex PCR, the TCRdb table keeps only in-frame clones and is missing some. This table has more than 150,000 clones, approximately 92% appearing once. Between the trimmed V and J ends, which lost 1 base and 4 bases, there was a span of 10 bases. The CDR3 is 14 amino acids. In germline, CDR1 is SGHDN, CDR2 FVKESK. The sample is drawn from a study of blood T cell repertoires in COVID-19. Sequenced input: peripheral blood. The rearrangement uses TRBV14 and TRBJ1-2; D is unresolved. The TCR sequence derives from a woman between 40 and 55 years old with acute or convalescent COVID-19. CDR3 amino acids: CASSQGGSSYGYTF. CDR3 DNA: TGTGCCAGCAGCCAAGGAGGGTCGTCCTATGGCTACACCTTC.